The 13 T cell receptor beta chains reported below all come from one sample, sequenced in a study of graft-versus-host responses after intestinal transplantation. Their target antigens are unknown. Assay used: immunoSEQ multiplex PCR; TCRdb lists only in-frame clones, some missing. This sample yields around 110,000 clones, of which about nine tenths are seen a single time; about 0.18% belongs to the top ten. The specimen comprised unstimulated CD4+ T cells sorted from spleen or lymph node cells, sampled before intestinal transplant. The receptors stem from a human donor who received an intestinal transplant.

The V gene is TRBV5-5, the J gene TRBJ2-1; perhaps TRBD2 as D (6 bases). Trimming removed 0 bases from V and 0 bases from J, with 13 bases in between. The CDR3 runs to 17 residues. Germline V gene sequence: CDR1 SGHKS, CDR2 YYEKEE (reference sequence). The CDR3, as DNA: TGTGCCAGCAGCTTGGAGGGACTCTATCTCTCCTACAATGAGCAGTTCTTC. Translated, it gives CASSLEGLYLSYNEQFF.

V is TRBV7-9 and J is TRBJ2-3; TRBD2 aligns across 10 bases. The J segment lost 3 bases and the V segment lost 5 bases, leaving 5 bases of the junction unmatched. CDR1 is SEHNR, CDR2 FQNEAQ, per germline (reference sequence). The CDR3 is 15 amino acids. The CDR3: CASSTGTSVTDTQYF. The CDR3 DNA follows: TGTGCCAGCAGCACCGGGACTAGCGTGACAGATACGCAGTATTTT.

CDR3 DNA sequence: TGTGCCAGCAGCCTCACGGCCGGGACAGGGGGCACAGATACGCAGTATTTT. This encodes CASSLTAGTGGTDTQYF. The chain employs TRBV9 and TRBJ2-3; 10 bases are shared with TRBD1. The CDR3 has 17 residues. Losses at the gene ends were 4 bases for V and 1 base for J; bases not matched to a gene: 9. Germline V gives CDR1 SGDLS, CDR2 YYNGEE.

J is TRBJ2-2 and V is TRBV7-6; 7 positions agree with TRBD1. This CDR3 spans 16 amino acids. V lost 1 base, J lost 4 bases, and 6 bases stayed unmatched. The germline V gene has CDR1 SGHVS and CDR2 FNYEAQ. The CDR3 DNA is TGTGCCAGCAGCTTAGGGACAGGAATTTTCACCGGGGAGCTGTTTTTT. Amino acid sequence: CASSLGTGIFTGELFF.

The chain has TRBV5-1 and TRBJ2-7, with TRBD1 as a possible D gene (6 bases). The CDR3 extends over 15 amino acids. Trimming cost V 4 bases and J 2 bases, with 16 bases left between them. Germline V gene sequence: CDR1 SGHRS, CDR2 YFSETQ. The CDR3 sequence: CASSVARGVPYEQYF. The CDR3 nucleotides are TGCGCCAGCAGCGTCGCCAGGGGAGTACCCTACGAGCAGTACTTC.

This chain uses TRBV6-7 with TRBJ1-2; D uncertain. TRBV6-7 is an ORF for which the function is uncertain. The V end was cut by 5 bases, the J end by 1 base, with 11 bases between. The CDR3 is 14 residues long. The CDR3 nucleotides are TGTGCCAGCAGTATCGACACCAGTAACTATGGCTACACCTTC. This sequence encodes CASSIDTSNYGYTF.

The chain uses TRBV5-6 and TRBJ1-2; TRBD1 might be the D (5 bases). CDR1 and CDR2 from the germline V gene are SGHDT and YYEEEE. CDR3 length equals 14 residues. V was shortened by 1 base and J by 2 bases, with 9 bases between the two germline ends. CDR3 sequence (DNA): TGTGCCAGCAGCTTGAGGGGCATCAACTATGGCTACACCTTC. Translating it yields CASSLRGINYGYTF.

The chain employs TRBV9 and TRBJ2-7; D gene unclear. Trimming pared 0 bases from V and 4 bases from J, leaving 14 bases between. This CDR3 region has 15 residues. Germline assignment: CDR1 SGDLS and CDR2 YYNGEE. CDR3 sequence (DNA): TGTGCCAGCAGCGTAGCTTCTAGTTCTTTGTACGAGCAGTACTTC. Protein product: CASSVASSSLYEQYF.

Here the CDR3 reads CASSSTGTGFYYGYTF. Written as DNA, the CDR3 is TGTGCCAGCAGCTCGACAGGGACAGGATTTTATTATGGCTACACCTTC. V is TRBV7-2 and J is TRBJ1-2; TRBD1 matches at 8 bases. Trimming removed 4 bases from V and 5 bases from J; junction bases left unmatched: 12. The CDR3 has 16 amino acids. Germline V gene lookup returns CDR1 SGHTA and CDR2 FQGNSA.

This sequence joins TRBV21-1 and TRBJ1-2. TRBV21-1 counts as a pseudogene. This CDR3 spans 15 amino acids. CDR3 amino acids: CASSKVFRANYGYTF. The CDR3 bases are TGTGCCAGCAGCAAGGTGTTCCGAGCTAACTATGGCTACACCTTC.

The J gene is TRBJ2-1, the V gene TRBV27, with a possible D match to TRBD2 (9 bases). Looked up from germline, CDR1 is MNHEY and CDR2 is SMNVEV (reference sequence). V lost 3 bases to trimming and J lost 2 bases, with 29 bases between them. The length of the CDR3 is 21 residues. The CDR3: CASSFRRTGTPSGTPYNEQFF. CDR3 in DNA: TGTGCCAGCAGTTTCCGAAGGACAGGGACTCCTAGCGGGACCCCCTACAATGAGCAGTTCTTC.

This chain connects TRBV2 to TRBJ1-5, with 8 bases identical to TRBD1. The germline CDR1 and CDR2 sequences are SNHLY and FYNNEI. The V and J ends lost 6 bases and 12 bases, in that order; junction bases with no gene match: 10. The CDR3 length is 13 residues. The CDR3 loop reads CASSDRGPWIQHF. The DNA of the CDR3 is TGTGCCAGCAGCGACAGGGGCCCCTGGATCCAGCATTTT.

This chain uses TRBV13 with TRBJ2-1, with a tentative D call TRBD1 (5 bases). The CDR3 sequence is 19 residues long. Germline loops: CDR1 PRHDT, CDR2 FYEKMQ (reference sequence). Trimming removed 5 bases at V and 1 base at J, with 24 bases between. CDR3 loop: CASSGSKSRAMSSYNEQFF. CDR3 DNA: TGTGCCAGCAGCGGCTCCAAGAGCAGGGCGATGAGTTCCTACAATGAGCAGTTCTTC.